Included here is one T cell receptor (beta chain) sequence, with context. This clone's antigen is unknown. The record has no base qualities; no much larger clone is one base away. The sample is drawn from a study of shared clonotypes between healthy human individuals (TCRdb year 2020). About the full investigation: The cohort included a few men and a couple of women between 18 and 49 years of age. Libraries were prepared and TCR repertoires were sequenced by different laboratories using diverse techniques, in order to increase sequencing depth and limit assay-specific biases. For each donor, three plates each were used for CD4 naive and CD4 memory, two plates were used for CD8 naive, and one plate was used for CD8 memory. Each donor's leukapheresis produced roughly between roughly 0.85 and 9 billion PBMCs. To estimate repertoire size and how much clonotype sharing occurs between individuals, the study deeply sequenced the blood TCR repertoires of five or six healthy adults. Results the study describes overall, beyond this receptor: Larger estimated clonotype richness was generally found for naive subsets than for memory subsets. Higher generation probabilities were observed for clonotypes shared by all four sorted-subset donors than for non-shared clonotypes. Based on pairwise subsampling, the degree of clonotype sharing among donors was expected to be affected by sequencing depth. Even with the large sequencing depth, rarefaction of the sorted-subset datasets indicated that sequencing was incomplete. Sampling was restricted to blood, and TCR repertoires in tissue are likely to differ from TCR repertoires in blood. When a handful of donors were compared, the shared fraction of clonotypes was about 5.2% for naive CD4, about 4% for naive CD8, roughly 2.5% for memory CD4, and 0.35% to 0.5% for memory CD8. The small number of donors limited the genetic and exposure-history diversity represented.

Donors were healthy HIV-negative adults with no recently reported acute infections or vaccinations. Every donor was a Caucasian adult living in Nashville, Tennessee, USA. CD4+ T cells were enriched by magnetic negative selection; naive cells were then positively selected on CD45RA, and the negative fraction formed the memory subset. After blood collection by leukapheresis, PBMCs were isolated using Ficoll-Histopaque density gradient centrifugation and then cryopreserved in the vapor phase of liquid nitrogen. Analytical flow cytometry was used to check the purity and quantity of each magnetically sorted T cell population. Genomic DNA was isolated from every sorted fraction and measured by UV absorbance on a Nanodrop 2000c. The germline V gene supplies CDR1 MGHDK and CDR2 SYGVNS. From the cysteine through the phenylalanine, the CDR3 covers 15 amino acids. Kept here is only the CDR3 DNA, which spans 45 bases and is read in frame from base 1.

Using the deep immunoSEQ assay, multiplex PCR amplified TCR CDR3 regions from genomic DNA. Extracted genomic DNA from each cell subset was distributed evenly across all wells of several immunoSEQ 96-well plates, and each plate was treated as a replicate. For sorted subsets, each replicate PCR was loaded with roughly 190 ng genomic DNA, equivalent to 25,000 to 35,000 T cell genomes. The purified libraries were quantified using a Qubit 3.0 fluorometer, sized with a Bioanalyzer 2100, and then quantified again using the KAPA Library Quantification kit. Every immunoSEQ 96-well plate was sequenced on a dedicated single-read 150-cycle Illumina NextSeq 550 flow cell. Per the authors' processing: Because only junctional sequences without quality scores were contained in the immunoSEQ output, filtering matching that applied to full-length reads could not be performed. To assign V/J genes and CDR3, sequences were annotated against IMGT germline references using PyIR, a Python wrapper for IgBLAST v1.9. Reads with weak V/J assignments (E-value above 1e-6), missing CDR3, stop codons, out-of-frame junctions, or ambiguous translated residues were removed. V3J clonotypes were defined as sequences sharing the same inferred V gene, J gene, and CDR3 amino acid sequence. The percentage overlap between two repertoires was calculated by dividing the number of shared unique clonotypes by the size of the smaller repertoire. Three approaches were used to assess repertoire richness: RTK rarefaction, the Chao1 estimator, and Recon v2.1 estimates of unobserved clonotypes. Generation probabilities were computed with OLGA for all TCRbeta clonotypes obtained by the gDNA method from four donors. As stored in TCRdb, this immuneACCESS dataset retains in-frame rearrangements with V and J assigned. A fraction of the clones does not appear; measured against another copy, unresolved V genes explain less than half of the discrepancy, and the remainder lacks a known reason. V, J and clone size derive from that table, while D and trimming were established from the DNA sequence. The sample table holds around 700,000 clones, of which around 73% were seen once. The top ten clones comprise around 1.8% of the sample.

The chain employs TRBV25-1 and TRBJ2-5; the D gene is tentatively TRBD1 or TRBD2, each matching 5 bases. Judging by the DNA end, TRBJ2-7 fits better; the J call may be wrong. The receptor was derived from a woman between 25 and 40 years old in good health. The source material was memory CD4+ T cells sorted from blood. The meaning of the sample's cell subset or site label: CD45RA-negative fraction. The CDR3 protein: CASSESRGTSYEQYF. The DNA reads TGTGCCAGCAGTGAATCCCGAGGGACCTCCTACGAGCAGTACTTC.